One sample yielded the 4 T cell receptor beta chains listed below, sequenced in a study of cytomegalovirus exposure and HLA in healthy donors. The PCR ran on 60 Vbeta and 13 Jbeta primers. TCRdb keeps only in-frame clones here, not all; method: immunoSEQ multiplex PCR. The sample lists some 160,000 clones, approximately 81% seen once, with more than 1.5% in the top ten. The sequencing input was PBMCs. These receptors were obtained from a man aged 18 to 29 in good health and CMV-seronegative.

This clone was seen just once. The rearrangement uses TRBV19 and TRBJ2-7, with D tentatively TRBD2 (5 bases). V was pared by 4 bases and J by 2 bases, with 15 bases between. The CDR3 has 15 amino acids. CDR1 is LNHDA, CDR2 SQIVND, per germline (reference sequence). CDR3 residues: CASSTRTEPPYEQYF. Written as DNA, the CDR3 is TGTGCCAGTAGTACCCGGACTGAACCCCCCTACGAGCAGTACTTC. Full variable domain (missing parts from reference TRBV19 and TRBJ2-7): DGGITQSPKYLFRKEGQNVTLSCEQNLNHDAMYWYRQDPGQGLRLIYYSQIVNDFQKGDIAEGYSVSREKKESFPLTVTSAQKNPTAFYLCASSTRTEPPYEQYFGPGTRLTVT.

This chain links TRBV14 with TRBJ2-1, with TRBD2 matching 7 bases. V was pared by 7 bases and J by 5 bases, with 8 bases of the junction left unmatched. Germline V gene data show CDR1 as SGHDN and CDR2 as FVKESK. The CDR3 spans 14 residues. CDR3 DNA: TGTGCCAGCACCCCTAGCGGATCCAACAATGAGCAGTTCTTC. The encoded protein is CASTPSGSNNEQFF.

V and J are TRBV5-6 and TRBJ1-2; D is possibly TRBD1 (5 bases). The CDR3 consists of 14 residues. CDR1 SGHDT and CDR2 YYEEEE come from the germline V gene. Trimming left V 1 base short and J 6 bases short, with 13 bases between. CDR3 in amino acids: CASSLWPGSNGYTF. CDR3 nucleotides: TGTGCCAGCAGCTTGTGGCCAGGGTCTAATGGCTACACCTTC.

The V gene is TRBV10-3, the J gene TRBJ2-1; TRBD1 matches 9 bases. The J segment lost 12 bases and the V segment lost 4 bases, leaving 13 bases of the junction unmatched. The CDR3 contains 15 residues. Germline lookup yields CDR1 ENHRY and CDR2 SYGVKD. This CDR3 is CAISGGTGSTEWQFF. The CDR3 DNA is TGTGCCATCAGTGGAGGGACAGGGTCAACAGAGTGGCAGTTCTTC.